One sample yielded the 19 T cell receptor beta chains listed below, sequenced in a study of shared clonotypes between healthy human individuals. Only in-frame clones appear in the TCRdb table, and some are missing; sequencing was by immunoSEQ multiplex PCR. The sample records over a million clones, around 78% being singletons. Sequenced material: memory CD4+ T cells from PBMCs. As for subset: CD45RA-negative fraction. The origin of the receptors is a man younger than 30 in good health. Some clones in this sample may be carry-over from other donors' samples.

The chain joins TRBV4-2 to TRBJ1-3, with unresolved D. The CDR3 length is 14 residues. Trimming took 4 bases from V and 4 from J, leaving 11 bases between them. The germline V gene has CDR1 LGHNA and CDR2 YNFKEQ. The CDR3: CASSPDLGGNTIYF. DNA for the CDR3: TGTGCCAGCAGCCCAGACTTGGGGGGAAACACCATATATTTT.

This clone was observed a handful of times. Relative to the germline gene, one junction end is altered; a read error may explain this. The J gene is TRBJ1-1, the V gene TRBV18; unclear D gene. Looked up from germline, CDR1 is KGHSH and CDR2 is LQKENI. CDR3 length: 15 amino acids. CDR3 region: CASNPPSGMSTEAFF. For the CDR3, the DNA is TGTGCCAGCAACCCCCCCAGCGGGATGAGCACTGAAGCCTTCTTT.

This clone has just a few counts. This rearrangement joins TRBV4-1 to TRBJ2-3, with D perhaps TRBD1 or TRBD2 (5 bases each). This CDR3 has 14 residues. The germline V and J ends were trimmed by 4 bases and 6 bases, with 14 bases remaining between them. CDR1 MGHRA and CDR2 YSYEKL come from the germline V gene. CDR3: CASSRDGVGDTQYF. CDR3 DNA sequence: TGCGCCAGCAGCCGGGACGGGGTGGGGGATACGCAGTATTTT.

The gene calls are TRBV19 and TRBJ1-2; D call uncertain. The CDR3 consists of 16 residues. CDR1 and CDR2 (germline): LNHDA, SQIVND (reference sequence). The germline V and J ends were trimmed by 4 bases and 0 bases, with 15 bases remaining between them. CDR3 coding DNA: TGTGCCAGTAGTAAAAACCCCCAAGGAGCTAACTATGGCTACACCTTC. It yields the protein CASSKNPQGANYGYTF.

The genes are TRBV11-1 and TRBJ2-7, with D possibly matching TRBD1 (5 bases). The V gene's germline CDR1 is SGHAT and CDR2 FQDESV (reference sequence). Between the trimmed V and J ends, which lost 5 bases and 6 bases, there was a span of 14 bases. The CDR3 is 13 amino acids. CDR3 in DNA: TGTGCCAGCAGCCAACACGGCGACAGCGAGCAGTACTTC. Amino acids: CASSQHGDSEQYF.

The genes are TRBV7-9 and TRBJ2-1, with 10 positions matching TRBD2. The CDR3 runs 15 residues. The junction had 3 bases not matched to a gene; V was cut back by 3 bases and J by 4 bases. The germline V gene has CDR1 SEHNR and CDR2 FQNEAQ (reference sequence). The CDR3 DNA sequence: TGTGCCAGCAGCTTCCCTAGCGGGGGTTACAATGAGCAGTTCTTC. It translates to CASSFPSGGYNEQFF.

The V call is TRBV5-1, the J call TRBJ2-1, with 10 bases fitting TRBD2. The V and J ends lost 5 bases and 7 bases, in that order; junction bases with no gene match: 9. Germline V gene sequence: CDR1 SGHRS, CDR2 YFSETQ. CDR3 size: 15 residues. CDR3 in amino acids: CASRISGTSANEQFF. The CDR3 coding sequence is TGCGCCAGCAGAATTTCCGGGACTAGCGCTAATGAGCAGTTCTTC.

V is TRBV2 and J is TRBJ2-1, with D possibly being TRBD2 (6 bases). Germline assignment: CDR1 SNHLY and CDR2 FYNNEI. V lost 1 base to trimming and J lost 10 bases, with 8 bases between them. The CDR3 sequence is 12 residues long. The CDR3 sequence: CASSEGAGEQFF. The CDR3 region has the DNA TGTGCCAGCAGTGAAGGAGCGGGCGAGCAGTTCTTC.

The chain carries TRBV7-9 and TRBJ1-1, with a possible D match to TRBD1 (5 bases). CDR1 and CDR2 from the germline V gene are SEHNR and FQNEAQ (reference sequence). This CDR3 region has 13 residues. Trimming pared 5 bases from V and 1 base from J, leaving 8 bases between. CDR3 loop: CASSRDPNTEAFF. As DNA, the CDR3 is TGTGCCAGCAGCAGGGACCCGAACACTGAAGCTTTCTTT.

The chain employs TRBV7-6 and TRBJ1-1; D gene unclear. The germline V gene has CDR1 SGHVS and CDR2 FNYEAQ. The V gene lost 3 bases and the J gene lost 0 bases, with 5 bases spanning the gap. The length of the CDR3 is 13 residues. The CDR3 nucleotides read TGTGCCAGCAGCTTTTCCTTGAACACTGAAGCTTTCTTT. Residues: CASSFSLNTEAFF.

As to this clone: The same CDR3 also results from other DNA sequences found in this sample. The J gene is TRBJ2-3, the V gene TRBV5-1, with D hard to call. This CDR3 has 14 amino acids. Trimming took off 0 bases at V and 3 bases at J, with 8 bases between the two ends. Germline CDR1 is SGHRS and CDR2 is YFSETQ. The CDR3 DNA reads as TGCGCCAGCAGCTTGGGGGGTGATACAGATACGCAGTATTTT. It encodes CASSLGGDTDTQYF.

This rearrangement joins TRBV27 to TRBJ2-1; D is possibly TRBD1 (7 bases). The germline V and J ends were trimmed by 7 bases and 4 bases, with 17 bases remaining between them. This CDR3 is built from 15 residues. Germline-derived CDR1 and CDR2 are MNHEY and SMNVEV (reference sequence). CDR3 residues: CASTGGPAGYNEQFF. The CDR3 coding sequence is TGTGCCAGCACAGGGGGGCCCGCAGGTTACAATGAGCAGTTCTTC.

The J gene is TRBJ2-7, the V gene TRBV7-3, with no clear D. Trimming stripped 6 bases from V and 7 bases from J, with 16 bases between. Germline V lookup: CDR1 SGHTA, CDR2 FQGTGA. This CDR3 spans 13 amino acids. The CDR3 bases are TGTGCCAGCAGGTCTCGAGAAGGAGATGAGCAGTACTTC. Amino acid sequence: CASRSREGDEQYF.

This clone was detected once. J is TRBJ1-4 and V is TRBV28, with TRBD1 matching 7 bases. Germline CDR1 MDHEN, CDR2 SYDVKM. The CDR3 sequence is 15 residues long. Trimming removed 3 bases from V and 6 bases from J; junction bases left unmatched: 7. In DNA, the CDR3 is TGTGCCAGCAGTTTCGCGGGGACAGAATATGAAAAACTGTTTTTT. Translated: CASSFAGTEYEKLFF.

The chain is built from TRBV30 and TRBJ1-3; D is unclear. The germline V gene encodes CDR1 GTSNPN and CDR2 SVGIG (reference sequence). CDR3 length: 12 amino acids. The V gene lost 5 bases and the J gene lost 1 base, with 6 bases spanning the gap. As DNA, the CDR3 is TGTGCCTGGGGGGATTCTGGAAACACCATATATTTT. This sequence encodes CAWGDSGNTIYF. Drawing the rest from reference TRBV30 and TRBJ1-3, the complete variable domain is SQTIHQWPATLVQPVGSPLSLECTVEGTSNPNLYWYRQAAGRGLQLLFYSVGIGQISSEVPQNLSASRPQDRQFILSSKKLLLSDSGFYLCAWGDSGNTIYFGEGSWLTVV.

This chain joins TRBV28 and TRBJ1-4; TRBD1 aligns across 8 bases. CDR1 is MDHEN, CDR2 SYDVKM, per germline. The CDR3 loop spans 14 amino acids. The V segment lost 4 bases and the J segment 6 bases; nucleotides outside the gene matches: 4. CDR3 residues: CASSYRGKDEKLFF. For the CDR3, the DNA is TGTGCCAGCAGTTACAGGGGGAAGGATGAAAAACTGTTTTTT.

V and J are TRBV19 and TRBJ1-5, with 9 bases fitting TRBD1. The CDR3 has 14 amino acids. Unmatched junction bases numbered 4, after V lost 10 bases and J lost 0 bases. From germline, CDR1 is LNHDA and CDR2 SQIVND (reference sequence). CDR3 coding DNA: TGTGCCACCATGACAGGGGGTAGCAATCAGCCCCAGCATTTT. Amino acid sequence: CATMTGGSNQPQHF.

This clone was observed a single time. Other DNA sequences in the same sample also yield this CDR3. V usage is TRBV6-1 and J usage is TRBJ1-2; D is uncertain. The CDR3 contains 11 residues. V lost 9 bases and J 1 base, leaving 6 bases between the germline ends. The germline gives CDR1 MNHNS, CDR2 SASEGT. CDR3 loop: CASHINYGYTF. The CDR3 bases are TGTGCCAGTCACATTAACTATGGCTACACCTTC.

This chain links TRBV18 with TRBJ2-6; D possibly corresponds to TRBD2 (5 bases). In germline, CDR1 is KGHSH, CDR2 LQKENI. The length of the CDR3 is 15 residues. Between the trimmed V and J ends, which lost 5 bases and 2 bases, there was a span of 10 bases. CDR3 DNA: TGTGCCAGCTCATCCTCGGGGACTGGGGCCAACGTCCTGACTTTC. It codes for CASSSSGTGANVLTF.